The 6 T cell receptor beta chains presented below share a single source sample, sequenced in a study of human T cells and chemical hapten exposure. Time point: pre-sensitization, week 0. Sample treatment: therapeutic diphenylcyclopropenone sensitization with weekly scalp DPC. A single record per CDR3 protein comes from TCRdb applying MiXCR to the RACE reads. The repertoire consists of roughly 380,000 distinct CDR3 sequences, with 4.5% to 6% occurring once and the leading ten covering approximately 2.8%. The input for sequencing was whole blood, taken in connection with sensitization to the hapten diphenylcyclopropenone (DPC). The receptors stem from a woman aged 50 to 65 with alopecia areata. Some clones in this sample may be carry-over from other donors' samples.

This clonotype was seen a few times. The V call is TRBV29-1, the J call TRBJ2-1, with 13 bases aligning to TRBD2. Germline V gene sequence: CDR1 SQVTM, CDR2 ANQGSEA. V trimming: 1 base; J trimming: 0 bases; junction bases outside the gene matches: 9. The CDR3 spans 19 residues. CDR3 region: CSVEAPGTSGVSSYNEQFF. As DNA, the CDR3 is TGCAGCGTTGAAGCCCCCGGGACTAGCGGGGTTAGCTCCTACAATGAGCAGTTCTTC.

There are a few counts of this clonotype. This chain connects TRBV6-1 to TRBJ1-5; D is unclear. Germline-derived CDR1 and CDR2 are MNHNS and SASEGT. The CDR3 runs 15 residues. The V and J ends lost 3 bases and 5 bases respectively, with 14 bases between them. CDR3 nucleotide sequence: TGTGCCAGCAGTGAGTCAGGAGGGCCCTATCAGCCCCAGCATTTT. Its protein product is CASSESGGPYQPQHF.

For the CDR3, the DNA is TGTGCCAGCAGCTTGCCAGACATGAACACTGAAGCTTTCTTT. This sequence encodes CASSLPDMNTEAFF. This chain connects TRBV5-4 to TRBJ1-1; D call uncertain. V was pared by 1 base and J by 0 bases, with 7 bases between. CDR1 SGHNT and CDR2 YYREEE come from the germline V gene (reference sequence). The CDR3 is made up of 14 amino acids.

A remark on this clonotype: A read error may explain this, as a much larger clone is one base away. The genes are TRBV4-2 and TRBJ1-4; 11 bases are a match to TRBD1. The CDR3 extends over 16 amino acids. Germline CDR1 is LGHNA and CDR2 is YNFKEQ. The CDR3: CASSQDRTGGREKLLF. Written as DNA, the CDR3 is TGTGCCAGCAGCCAAGATAGGACAGGGGGCCGCGAAAAACTGCTTTTT.

This sequence joins TRBV9 and TRBJ2-2; D might be TRBD1 (6 bases). Germline lookup yields CDR1 SGDLS and CDR2 YYNGEE. CDR3 size: 15 residues. Trimming removed 0 bases at V and 2 bases at J, with 8 bases between. This chain's CDR3 is CASSVAGQNTGELFF. CDR3 coding DNA: TGTGCCAGCAGCGTAGCGGGACAAAACACCGGGGAGCTGTTTTTT.

This chain's CDR3 is CASSFNSLTGELFF. The CDR3 region has the DNA TGTGCCAGCAGTTTTAACAGCTTAACCGGGGAGCTGTTTTTT. The chain recombines TRBV27 with TRBJ2-2; no definite D call. Trimming removed 3 bases at V and 5 bases at J, with 10 bases between. CDR1 is MNHEY, CDR2 SMNVEV, per germline (reference sequence). The CDR3 covers 14 residues.